The following is a T cell receptor (beta chain) sequence with its context. The CDR3 totals 14 residues. Trimming took 0 bases from V and 2 from J, leaving 8 bases between them. Germline assignment: CDR1 SQVTM and CDR2 ANQGSEA. This entry belongs to a study of blood T cell repertoires in COVID-19. Study summary: There were acute and convalescent COVID-19 samples, and they came from the United States, Italy and Spain. T cells, B-cell-depleted T cells, or PBMCs supplied cDNA or gDNA.

In the authors' workflow: Quantification of nucleated cells was approximated via reference gene primer amplification. The assay was immunoSEQ multiplex PCR, and TCRdb's table has in-frame clones only and misses some. Clone size and V and J calls were adopted from that table, with D and trimming inferred from the DNA. The data show more than 150,000 clones, more than 75% seen once. Material for sequencing was peripheral blood. The chain links TRBV29-1 to TRBJ2-1, with D hard to call. The receptor comes from a man aged 35-49 years with active or convalescent COVID-19. In DNA, the CDR3 is TGCAGCGTTGAAGAGACCAGGACCTACAATGAGCAGTTCTTC. It yields the protein CSVEETRTYNEQFF.